There are a few counts of the clone carrying this T cell receptor (beta chain). The antigen is unknown. The assay that was used to sequence DNA from cultured CD4+ T cells was the Oncomine TCR Beta short-read assay. Someone extracted genomic DNA from cultured CD4+ T cells. One entry per CDR3 protein, called by TCRdb with MiXCR from the PCR reads. Here the sample spans some 20,000 distinct CDR3 sequences, 40% to 50% being singletons. This CDR3 comprises 14 residues. CDR1 and CDR2 (germline): MNHEY, SVGAGI. V was pared by 0 bases and J by 1 base, with 6 bases between. The entry originates in a study of vaccination and CD4 T cells after COVID-19. Study-level background: Convalescent donors totaled six males and four females, including two who were Hispanic. Study findings and constraints: Spike mono-reactivity was found in 304 of 307 vaccine-specific clones from convalescent patients.

This sample's treatment: roughly nine-day PBMC culture with coronavirus spike peptide pools or control peptides (ViraFEST assay). Sequencing was carried out using CD4+ T cells from blood, cultured in vitro. The V gene is TRBV6-5, the J gene TRBJ1-2; D ambiguous. This TCR was sampled from a human donor who had recovered from COVID-19. The CDR3 loop reads CASSYSGVNYGYTF. The DNA for the CDR3 is TGTGCCAGCAGTTACTCTGGGGTTAACTATGGCTACACCTTC.